What follows are 30 T cell receptor beta chains derived from one specimen sequenced in a study of shared clonotypes between healthy human individuals. Repertoires were generated with immunoSEQ multiplex PCR, while TCRdb's copy carries only in-frame clones and drops some. The table includes some 1 million clones, about 74% detected once. Sequencing was performed on memory CD4+ T cells sorted from blood. The subset here: CD45RA-negative fraction. The origin of the receptors is a man aged 18-30 years in good health.

The V call is TRBV30, the J call TRBJ1-1; D unresolved. V dropped 1 base and J dropped 0 bases, with 9 bases sitting between them. The CDR3 totals 14 residues. Germline V gene data show CDR1 as GTSNPN and CDR2 as SVGIG (reference sequence). Here the CDR3 reads CAWSADVMNTEAFF. DNA for the CDR3: TGTGCCTGGAGTGCGGACGTCATGAACACTGAAGCTTTCTTT.

The chain joins TRBV28 to TRBJ1-2; D is uncertain. The V end was cut by 3 bases, the J end by 13 bases, with 18 bases between. The CDR3 sequence is 13 residues long. Germline CDR1 is MDHEN and CDR2 is SYDVKM. Here the CDR3 reads CASSFPETGWVTF. CDR3 nucleotides: TGTGCCAGCAGTTTCCCGGAGACTGGGTGGGTCACCTTC.

Turning to this clone: Other DNA sequences from this sample encode an identical CDR3 as well. The chain is built from TRBV6-6 and TRBJ2-5; D is undetermined. The germline V and J ends were trimmed by 6 bases and 5 bases, with 7 bases remaining between them. CDR1 MNHNY and CDR2 SVGAGI come from the germline V gene (reference sequence). The length of the CDR3 is 11 residues. CDR3 coding DNA: TGTGCCAGCAGCCCGCGGGAGACCCAGTACTTC. This gives the protein CASSPRETQYF.

The sample holds many counts of this clone. One end of the junction is discordant with germline, which a read error may explain. The chain joins TRBV7-9 to TRBJ1-4, with 9 bases identical to TRBD1. The CDR3 covers 15 residues. In germline, CDR1 is SEHNR, CDR2 FQNEAQ (reference sequence). CDR3 residues: CASTLGDRAYEKLFF. CDR3 DNA sequence: TGTGCCAGCACCTTAGGGGACAGGGCGTATGAAAAACTGTTTTTT.

This clone appeared a few times. This chain connects TRBV18 to TRBJ2-7, with D possibly being TRBD1 (6 bases). Germline assignment: CDR1 KGHSH and CDR2 LQKENI. The V end was cut by 6 bases, the J end by 0 bases, with 9 bases between. The CDR3 extends over 13 amino acids. CDR3 amino acids: CASSDRNSYEQYF. In DNA form, the CDR3 reads TGTGCCAGCTCGGACAGAAACTCCTACGAGCAGTACTTC.

The V and J genes are TRBV7-3 and TRBJ2-1; TRBD1 matches at 8 bases. The V gene end was trimmed by 2 bases and the J gene end by 7 bases; junction bases not matched to a gene: 4. In germline, CDR1 is SGHTA, CDR2 FQGTGA. The CDR3 has 14 residues. As DNA, the CDR3 is TGTGCCAGCAGCTTACAGGGGGCGGGTAATGAGCAGTTCTTC. Protein: CASSLQGAGNEQFF.

The V and J genes are TRBV7-2 and TRBJ2-1; possible D gene TRBD2, 7 bases. The germline CDR1 and CDR2 sequences are SGHTA and FQGNSA. This CDR3 has 15 residues. With 7 bases removed from V and 3 bases from J, the gap between germline ends came to 16 bases. The CDR3 reads CASTQRGGRYNEQFF. CDR3 nucleotide sequence: TGTGCCAGCACCCAGCGCGGGGGCCGCTACAATGAGCAGTTCTTC. The whole variable domain, filled in from reference TRBV7-2 and TRBJ2-1, reads GAGVSQSPSNKVTEKGKDVELRCDPISGHTALYWYRQSLGQGLEFLIYFQGNSAPDKSGLPSDRFSAERTGGSVSTLTIQRTQQEDSAVYLCASTQRGGRYNEQFFGPGTRLTVL.

This chain joins TRBV28 and TRBJ2-5, with TRBD1 matching 10 bases. The germline CDR1 and CDR2 sequences are MDHEN and SYDVKM. V shed 4 bases, J shed 2 bases, and the junction held 7 bases outside the gene matches. This CDR3 contains 16 residues. The CDR3, as DNA: TGTGCCAGCAGTTCGGCCGGGACAGGGGAACAAGAGACCCAGTACTTC. Translation: CASSSAGTGEQETQYF.

This chain joins TRBV9 and TRBJ1-4; D is undetermined. The V and J ends lost 0 bases and 9 bases respectively, with 15 bases between them. This CDR3 comprises 15 residues. Germline V gives CDR1 SGDLS, CDR2 YYNGEE. In DNA, the CDR3 is TGTGCCAGCAGCGTAGCGGGGAGGAGTGACCAAAAACTGTTTTTT. It codes for CASSVAGRSDQKLFF.

The chain employs TRBV9 and TRBJ2-1, with a weak D call TRBD2 (5 bases). This CDR3 contains 14 residues. V was cut by 4 bases and J by 3 bases, with 11 bases left in between. The germline V gene encodes CDR1 SGDLS and CDR2 YYNGEE. CDR3 amino acids: CASSRETGYNEQFF. CDR3 bases: TGTGCCAGCAGCAGGGAGACTGGCTACAATGAGCAGTTCTTC.

This chain links TRBV10-2 with TRBJ2-7, with a weak D call TRBD2 (5 bases). This CDR3 is 14 amino acids long. CDR1 and CDR2 from the germline V gene are WSHSY and SAAADI. V dropped 2 bases and J dropped 2 bases, with 10 bases sitting between them. DNA of the CDR3: TGCGCCAGCAGTGAGAGCGGATTTGCCTACGAGCAGTACTTC. Its protein is CASSESGFAYEQYF.

This clone has just a few counts. The V and J genes are TRBV19 and TRBJ1-1; D gene uncertain. The V gene lost 5 bases and the J gene lost 5 bases, with 9 bases spanning the gap. Per the germline V gene, CDR1 is LNHDA and CDR2 is SQIVND (reference sequence). This CDR3 is 12 amino acids long. This CDR3 reads CASSERRTEAFF. The CDR3 bases are TGTGCCAGTAGTGAACGAAGGACTGAAGCTTTCTTT. The variable domain in full, completed from reference TRBV19 and TRBJ1-1, reads DGGITQSPKYLFRKEGQNVTLSCEQNLNHDAMYWYRQDPGQGLRLIYYSQIVNDFQKGDIAEGYSVSREKKESFPLTVTSAQKNPTAFYLCASSERRTEAFFGQGTRLTVV.

The gene calls are TRBV5-1 and TRBJ2-4, with D possibly being TRBD1 (5 bases). The V gene lost 4 bases and the J gene lost 5 bases, with 19 bases spanning the gap. CDR3 size: 16 residues. CDR1 is SGHRS, CDR2 YFSETQ, per germline. The DNA of the CDR3 is TGCGCCAGCAGCATAACAGTGGGGCAGGGTGAAAACATTCAGTACTTC. It codes for CASSITVGQGENIQYF.

This clone was seen a few times. The chain uses TRBV6-1 and TRBJ2-5; D may match TRBD1 or TRBD2 (5 bases each). The germline gives CDR1 MNHNS, CDR2 SASEGT. The ends were cut back, 5 bases at V and 9 bases at J, with 16 bases in the middle. This CDR3 spans 13 amino acids. The CDR3 DNA is TGTGCCAGCAGTTCACAGGATCCCGGGGCCCAGTACTTC. Translated: CASSSQDPGAQYF.

This chain joins TRBV5-1 and TRBJ1-5, with D tentatively TRBD1 (6 bases). CDR1 and CDR2 (germline): SGHRS, YFSETQ. V shed 4 bases and J shed 9 bases, with 20 bases lying between them. The CDR3 extends over 15 amino acids. DNA for the CDR3: TGCGCCAGCAGCAACCTGGACAGTTCTAAATGGCCCCAGCATTTT. This gives the protein CASSNLDSSKWPQHF. The complete variable domain, with remaining parts taken from reference TRBV5-1 and TRBJ1-5, reads KAGVTQTPRYLIKTRGQQVTLSCSPISGHRSVSWYQQTPGQGLQFLFEYFSETQRNKGNFPGRFSGRQFSNSRSEMNVSTLELGDSALYLCASSNLDSSKWPQHFGDGTRLSIL.

The V call is TRBV5-5, the J call TRBJ2-1, with a weak D call TRBD1 (6 bases). This CDR3 has 13 residues. Germline V lookup: CDR1 SGHKS, CDR2 YYEKEE (reference sequence). V lost 3 bases and J 10 bases, leaving 14 bases between the germline ends. The CDR3 loop reads CASSWGPAEEQFF. The CDR3 DNA is TGTGCCAGCAGCTGGGGGCCTGCAGAAGAGCAGTTCTTC.

V usage is TRBV6-5 and J usage is TRBJ1-4; TRBD1 agrees at 8 bases. The germline CDR1 and CDR2 sequences are MNHEY and SVGAGI. Trimming cost V 5 bases and J 7 bases; bases outside gene matches: 6. This CDR3 spans 14 amino acids. The CDR3 spells CASSPGQEFEKLFF. CDR3 in DNA: TGTGCCAGCAGTCCGGGACAGGAGTTTGAAAAACTGTTTTTT.

CDR3 in amino acids: CATSRVPTLAYGYTF. CDR3 DNA: TGTGCCACCAGCAGAGTCCCGACTCTAGCCTATGGCTACACCTTC. The genes are TRBV15 and TRBJ1-2; no clear D gene. Trimming stripped 1 base from V and 4 bases from J, with 13 bases between. The germline V gene encodes CDR1 LNHNV and CDR2 YYDKDF (reference sequence). This CDR3 is 15 amino acids long.

The chain employs TRBV11-2 and TRBJ1-6; D is possibly TRBD1 (5 bases). Germline CDR1 and CDR2: SGHAT and FQNNGV. This CDR3 region has 14 residues. Trimming shortened V by 4 bases and J by 5 bases, and 9 bases separated the two germline ends. CDR3 residues: CASSSRQNNSPLHF. DNA of the CDR3: TGTGCCAGCAGCTCTCGACAGAATAATTCACCCCTCCACTTT.

This chain links TRBV29-1 with TRBJ1-5; TRBD1 agrees at 7 bases. The CDR3 contains 17 residues. The germline gives CDR1 SQVTM, CDR2 ANQGSEA. The ends lost 3 bases at V and 2 bases at J; junction bases unmatched: 13. CDR3 nucleotides: TGCAGCGTTGAGGACAGGTATGTCCACGATGGCAATCAGCCCCAGCATTTT. It translates to CSVEDRYVHDGNQPQHF.

The genes are TRBV7-6 and TRBJ2-3; 8 positions match TRBD2. Germline-derived CDR1 and CDR2 are SGHVS and FNYEAQ. This CDR3 is built from 14 residues. V was pared by 5 bases and J by 2 bases, with 3 bases of the junction left unmatched. The CDR3 loop is CASSRTSYTDTQYF. The CDR3 coding sequence is TGTGCCAGCAGCAGGACTAGCTACACAGATACGCAGTATTTT.

V and J are TRBV5-1 and TRBJ2-3, with 7 nucleotides matching TRBD1. V was clipped by 3 bases and J by 8 bases; unmatched bases: 12. Germline values: CDR1 SGHRS, CDR2 YFSETQ. This CDR3 comprises 15 residues. The CDR3 sequence is CASSSPGQLRGTQYF. DNA for the CDR3: TGCGCCAGCAGCTCCCCGGGACAGCTGAGGGGTACGCAGTATTTT.

This chain joins TRBV5-1 and TRBJ1-3, with D possibly matching TRBD1 (6 bases). V was cut by 2 bases and J by 1 base, with 16 bases left in between. The CDR3 sequence is 17 residues long. CDR1 and CDR2 from the germline V gene are SGHRS and YFSETQ. The CDR3 DNA reads as TGCGCCAGCAGCTTACCGGGACAAGGGATTTCTGGAAACACCATATATTTT. Translated, it gives CASSLPGQGISGNTIYF.

The V and J genes are TRBV5-4 and TRBJ2-3; D ambiguous. V was clipped by 4 bases and J by 0 bases, with 6 bases between them. The length of the CDR3 is 13 residues. In germline, CDR1 is SGHNT, CDR2 YYREEE (reference sequence). CDR3 sequence (DNA): TGTGCCAGCAGCCCGGGCAGCACAGATACGCAGTATTTT. It is translated as CASSPGSTDTQYF.

The V call is TRBV6-5, the J call TRBJ1-1; unclear D gene. The germline V gene has CDR1 MNHEY and CDR2 SVGAGI. The V end lost 0 bases, the J end lost 1 base, and 3 bases lay between the germline ends. The CDR3 totals 13 residues. CDR3 DNA: TGTGCCAGCAGTTACTCTCAGAACACTGAAGCTTTCTTT. Amino acid sequence: CASSYSQNTEAFF.

V usage is TRBV7-8 and J usage is TRBJ1-5, with D uncertain. CDR1 and CDR2 from the germline V gene are SGHVS and FQNEAQ. Trimming cost V 5 bases and J 9 bases, with 14 bases left between them. The CDR3 sequence is 13 residues long. CDR3 amino acids: CASSPDMLRPQHF. CDR3 DNA sequence: TGTGCCAGCAGCCCAGACATGCTACGGCCCCAGCATTTT.

The rearrangement joins TRBV30 to TRBJ2-1, with 8 bases matching TRBD2. Germline V gene sequence: CDR1 GTSNPN, CDR2 SVGIG (reference sequence). The CDR3 has 18 amino acids. J gave up 6 bases and V 3 bases, and 19 bases lay outside the gene matches. The CDR3 bases are TGTGCCTGGAGACCCCCCCACTTACTAAGCGGGAGCGGCAATGAGCAGTTCTTC. This gives the protein CAWRPPHLLSGSGNEQFF.

The chain employs TRBV29-1 and TRBJ2-1; the D is unclear. From germline, CDR1 is SQVTM and CDR2 ANQGSEA. Trimming pared 4 bases from V and 2 bases from J, leaving 12 bases between. CDR3 size: 14 residues. CDR3 residues: CSVVISNPYNEQFF. CDR3 DNA sequence: TGCAGCGTTGTAATATCGAATCCCTACAATGAGCAGTTCTTC.

The rearrangement links TRBV5-1 to TRBJ2-7; 7 bases line up with TRBD1. Germline V gene sequence: CDR1 SGHRS, CDR2 YFSETQ. The ends lost 0 bases at V and 6 bases at J; junction bases unmatched: 6. This CDR3 is 14 amino acids long. The CDR3 spells CASSLEDRVPEQYF. As DNA, the CDR3 is TGCGCCAGCAGCTTGGAAGACAGGGTGCCCGAGCAGTACTTC.

The genes are TRBV11-2 and TRBJ2-3, with TRBD2 identical over 9 bases. The CDR3 sequence is 19 residues long. V dropped 5 bases and J dropped 0; count of bases not matched to a gene: 15. CDR1 and CDR2 (germline): SGHAT, FQNNGV. The CDR3 here is CASSPRDSGRYLSTDTQYF. The CDR3 coding sequence is TGTGCCAGCAGCCCCCGGGATAGCGGGAGATACCTTAGCACAGATACGCAGTATTTT. Full variable domain (rest looked up from reference TRBV11-2 and TRBJ2-3): EAGVAQSPRYKIIEKRQSVAFWCNPISGHATLYWYQQILGQGPKLLIQFQNNGVVDDSQLPKDRFSAERLKGVDSTLKIQPAKLEDSAVYLCASSPRDSGRYLSTDTQYFGPGTRLTVL.